The 4 T cell receptor beta chains in this list originate from one sample, sequenced in a study of blood T cells in healthy people across ages. A sample-barcoded 5' primer and a J-beta primer mix were used in a second PCR of about 7 to 11 cycles. TCRdb recomputed calls from the 5' RACE reads with MiXCR, one row per CDR3 protein. In the table there are over 600,000 distinct CDR3 sequences, just over 55% of which are singletons. The sequenced sample was blood. Receptors were obtained from a man aged 35-49 years in good health.

The chain links TRBV3-1 to TRBJ1-4; D uncertain. This CDR3 region has 16 residues. With 3 bases removed from V and 8 bases from J, the gap between germline ends came to 19 bases. CDR1 is LGHDT, CDR2 YNNKEL, per germline (reference sequence). For the CDR3, the DNA is TGTGCCAGCAGCCAGTTCCCACCACCGACGAGGGAAAAACTGTTTTTT. Protein sequence: CASSQFPPPTREKLFF.

This clonotype occurred a few times. The chain combines TRBV28 with TRBJ2-7; unclear D gene. The CDR3 is 12 residues long. V was trimmed by 6 bases and J by 0 bases, leaving 6 bases between them. Germline values: CDR1 MDHEN, CDR2 SYDVKM. The CDR3 sequence is CASRTSSYEQYF. CDR3 coding DNA: TGTGCCAGCAGGACTTCCTCCTACGAGCAGTACTTC.

V is TRBV28 and J is TRBJ2-7; D is possibly TRBD2 (6 bases). V lost 3 bases and J 0 bases, leaving 12 bases between the germline ends. CDR3 length: 15 amino acids. Per the germline V gene, CDR1 is MDHEN and CDR2 is SYDVKM. The CDR3 reads CASSFMVGGSYEQYF. The CDR3 bases are TGTGCCAGCAGTTTTATGGTGGGAGGCTCCTACGAGCAGTACTTC.

This chain connects TRBV12-3 or TRBV12-4 to TRBJ1-1; no firm D call. The CDR3 runs 13 residues. The V gene lost 6 bases and the J gene lost 7 bases, with 15 bases spanning the gap. CDR3 loop: CASSPISNGEAFF. In DNA form, the CDR3 reads TGTGCCAGCAGCCCCATATCCAACGGTGAAGCTTTCTTT.